The rows below give T cell receptor beta chains drawn from one sample of a study of T cells in Graves' hyperthyroidism and ophthalmopathy. TCRdb analysed the multiplex PCR reads with MiXCR anew, one entry per CDR3 protein. This table has 500,000 or so distinct CDR3 sequences, roughly 17% appearing once. Sequences were obtained from blood. The receptors come from a young woman with Graves' ophthalmopathy. CDR3s include the opening cysteine and the closing phenylalanine or tryptophan. The D gene is left open where the match is weak. Rows give clone size only sometimes, using once, few, many, or a class for an expanded clone.

cdr3_length: 15; d_call: TRBD2; v_call: TRBV19; j_call: TRBJ2-5; clone_size: -; cdr3_aa: CASSSLASGEETQYF; cdr3_nt: TGTGCCAGTAGTAGTCTGGCTAGCGGGGAAGAGACCCAGTACTTC
cdr3_length: 15; d_call: TRBD1; v_call: TRBV29-1; j_call: TRBJ2-5; clone_size: -; cdr3_aa: CSVDGDSKVGETQYF; cdr3_nt: TGCAGCGTTGATGGGGACAGTAAAGTAGGAGAGACCCAGTACTTC
cdr3_length: 10; d_call: -; v_call: TRBV28; j_call: TRBJ2-7; clone_size: many; cdr3_aa: CASSDLKQYF; cdr3_nt: TGTGCCAGCAGTGACCTTAAGCAGTACTTC
cdr3_length: 13; d_call: -; v_call: TRBV28; j_call: TRBJ2-7; clone_size: few; cdr3_aa: CASSSSIYYEQYF; cdr3_nt: TGTGCCAGCAGCTCCTCGATCTATTACGAGCAGTACTTC
cdr3_length: 13; d_call: TRBD1; v_call: TRBV4-3; j_call: TRBJ2-5; clone_size: many; cdr3_aa: CASSQGRGETQYF; cdr3_nt: TGCGCCAGCAGCCAAGGCAGGGGGGAGACCCAGTACTTC
cdr3_length: 15; d_call: -; v_call: TRBV6-1; j_call: TRBJ1-1; clone_size: many; cdr3_aa: CASSERGGMDTEAFF; cdr3_nt: TGTGCCAGCAGTGAACGCGGGGGAATGGACACTGAAGCTTTCTTT
cdr3_length: 13; d_call: -; v_call: TRBV3-1; j_call: TRBJ2-1; clone_size: many; cdr3_aa: CASSQEGARGQFF; cdr3_nt: TGTGCCAGCAGCCAAGAGGGAGCGAGGGGGCAGTTCTTC
cdr3_length: 18; d_call: -; v_call: TRBV18; j_call: TRBJ2-5; clone_size: few; cdr3_aa: CASSPSIETGTFLETQYF; cdr3_nt: TGTGCCAGCTCACCATCCATTGAGACAGGGACTTTTCTGGAGACCCAGTACTTC
cdr3_length: 17; d_call: TRBD1; v_call: TRBV5-5; j_call: TRBJ1-6; clone_size: few; cdr3_aa: CASSLDRDRVTGSPLHF; cdr3_nt: TGTGCCAGCAGCTTGGACCGGGACAGGGTGACGGGGTCACCCCTCCACTTT
cdr3_length: 13; d_call: TRBD1; v_call: TRBV30; j_call: TRBJ1-2; clone_size: few; cdr3_aa: CAWSRNRGGGYTF; cdr3_nt: TGTGCCTGGAGTCGCAACAGGGGTGGTGGCTACACCTTC
cdr3_length: 16; d_call: TRBD1; v_call: TRBV7-9; j_call: TRBJ2-1; clone_size: -; cdr3_aa: CASSLETGGINNEQFF; cdr3_nt: TGTGCCAGCAGCTTAGAGACAGGGGGAATAAACAATGAGCAGTTCTTC
cdr3_length: 14; d_call: -; v_call: TRBV28; j_call: TRBJ1-2; clone_size: many; cdr3_aa: CASSLNWRGDGYTF; cdr3_nt: TGTGCCAGCAGCCTCAATTGGCGGGGGGATGGCTACACCTTC
cdr3_length: 15; d_call: TRBD2; v_call: TRBV19; j_call: TRBJ2-1; clone_size: -; cdr3_aa: CASTQGLAGANEQFF; cdr3_nt: TGTGCCAGTACCCAGGGACTAGCGGGAGCTAATGAGCAGTTCTTC
cdr3_length: 11; d_call: -; v_call: TRBV7-2; j_call: TRBJ2-5; clone_size: many; cdr3_aa: CASSAEETQYF; cdr3_nt: TGTGCCAGCAGCGCCGAAGAGACCCAGTACTTC
cdr3_length: 19; d_call: -; v_call: TRBV19; j_call: TRBJ1-1; clone_size: -; cdr3_aa: CASRYPYSREQGVNTEAFF; cdr3_nt: TGTGCCAGTAGATACCCCTACAGTCGCGAACAGGGTGTGAACACTGAAGCTTTCTTT
cdr3_length: 13; d_call: TRBD1; v_call: TRBV27; j_call: TRBJ2-7; clone_size: -; cdr3_aa: CASSSYRGYEQYF; cdr3_nt: TGTGCCAGCAGTTCCTACAGGGGCTACGAGCAGTACTTC
cdr3_length: 14; d_call: TRBD1; v_call: TRBV2; j_call: TRBJ2-7; clone_size: many; cdr3_aa: CASSPGTGVYEQYF; cdr3_nt: TGTGCCAGCAGTCCCGGGACAGGGGTCTACGAGCAGTACTTC
cdr3_length: 14; d_call: -; v_call: TRBV10-3; j_call: TRBJ1-2; clone_size: many; cdr3_aa: CAISEPDRHYGYTF; cdr3_nt: TGTGCCATCAGTGAGCCCGACAGACACTATGGCTACACCTTC
cdr3_length: 14; d_call: -; v_call: TRBV6-1; j_call: TRBJ1-4; clone_size: few; cdr3_aa: CAALSAYPYEKLFF; cdr3_nt: TGTGCCGCGCTTTCAGCCTATCCATATGAAAAACTGTTTTTT
cdr3_length: 16; d_call: TRBD2; v_call: TRBV6-1; j_call: TRBJ2-1; clone_size: many; cdr3_aa: CASSSSGGSSYNEQFF; cdr3_nt: TGTGCCAGCAGCTCAAGCGGGGGTAGCTCCTACAATGAGCAGTTCTTC
cdr3_length: 14; d_call: -; v_call: TRBV27; j_call: TRBJ2-5; clone_size: few; cdr3_aa: CASKPPGALETQYF; cdr3_nt: TGTGCCAGCAAACCCCCGGGGGCTTTAGAGACCCAGTACTTC
cdr3_length: 17; d_call: -; v_call: TRBV29-1; j_call: TRBJ1-2; clone_size: few; cdr3_aa: CSVARPGQGPTLYGYTF; cdr3_nt: TGCAGCGTTGCGCGCCCCGGGCAGGGGCCGACCCTCTATGGCTACACCTTC